A single sample is the source of the 21 T cell receptor beta chains below, sequenced in a study of T cell changes during pregnancy in multiple sclerosis. Clones were sequenced by immunoSEQ multiplex PCR, and TCRdb holds only the in-frame ones, with some missing. This table has around 130,000 clones, roughly 95% appearing once. The sample here was peripheral blood, taken after pregnancy. These receptors were collected from a female donor with multiple sclerosis, enrolled in a pregnancy study.

The V and J genes are TRBV28 and TRBJ1-3, with 7 bases fitting TRBD1. The CDR3 covers 14 residues. The V gene end was trimmed by 9 bases and the J gene end by 1 base; junction bases not matched to a gene: 6. CDR1 MDHEN and CDR2 SYDVKM come from the germline V gene. CDR3 nucleotides: TGTGCCAGTCAGGGGGGAGGATCTGGAAACACCATATATTTT. This encodes CASQGGGSGNTIYF.

This chain connects TRBV12-2 to TRBJ2-1; the table's D call TRBD1 went unverified against the DNA. TRBV12-2 is described as a pseudogene. The CDR3 is 18 residues long. DNA of the CDR3: TGTGCAAGTCGCTTAGAGGGTAGGGGGAGATGTACATGGGATGAGCAGTTCTTC. Amino acids: CASRLEGRGRCTWDEQFF.

This chain links TRBV29-1 with TRBJ1-3; no reliable D call. The V end was cut by 4 bases, the J end by 8 bases, with 9 bases between. In germline, CDR1 is SQVTM, CDR2 ANQGSEA. The CDR3 is made up of 11 amino acids. The CDR3 DNA sequence: TGCAGCGTTGTTGGGCGAGACACCATATATTTT. Amino acids: CSVVGRDTIYF.

This chain links TRBV20-1 with TRBJ2-7; D call uncertain. Germline V lookup: CDR1 DFQATT, CDR2 SNEGSKA (reference sequence). The CDR3 has 11 amino acids. The ends were cut back, 4 bases at V and 4 bases at J, with 8 bases in the middle. The CDR3 DNA reads as TGCAGTGCTAAAGACCAATACGAGCAGTACTTC. It yields the protein CSAKDQYEQYF.

The chain has TRBV2 and TRBJ1-3; D is perhaps TRBD1 (5 bases). The V end was cut by 2 bases, the J end by 1 base, with 12 bases between. This CDR3 has 16 residues. Germline lookup yields CDR1 SNHLY and CDR2 FYNNEI. This chain's CDR3 is CASSEYAGLSGNTIYF. In DNA form, the CDR3 reads TGTGCCAGCAGTGAATACGCAGGGCTTTCTGGAAACACCATATATTTT.

The rearrangement joins TRBV5-1 to TRBJ2-7; 7 nucleotides line up with TRBD1. The CDR3 totals 14 residues. Trimming at V came to 4 bases and at J to 3 bases, leaving 7 bases not matched to a gene. Germline V gene sequence: CDR1 SGHRS, CDR2 YFSETQ. The CDR3: CASSPGQVGYEQYF. In nucleotides, the CDR3 is TGCGCCAGCAGCCCCGGACAGGTCGGCTACGAGCAGTACTTC. The variable domain in full, completed from reference TRBV5-1 and TRBJ2-7, reads KAGVTQTPRYLIKTRGQQVTLSCSPISGHRSVSWYQQTPGQGLQFLFEYFSETQRNKGNFPGRFSGRQFSNSRSEMNVSTLELGDSALYLCASSPGQVGYEQYFGPGTRLTVT.

V usage is TRBV7-9 and J usage is TRBJ1-1; D may be TRBD1 (5 bases). There are 12 residues in the CDR3. Germline V gene sequence: CDR1 SEHNR, CDR2 FQNEAQ (reference sequence). Trimming cost V 0 bases and J 7 bases, with 6 bases left between them. CDR3 amino acids: CASSLAGGEAFF. In DNA form, the CDR3 reads TGTGCCAGCAGCTTAGCCGGGGGTGAAGCTTTCTTT.

The J gene is TRBJ1-3, the V gene TRBV2; 7 nucleotides match TRBD1. V dropped 5 bases and J dropped 1; count of bases not matched to a gene: 5. CDR3 size: 15 residues. Germline V gives CDR1 SNHLY, CDR2 FYNNEI. CDR3: CASSSGQVSGNTIYF. CDR3 sequence (DNA): TGTGCCAGCAGTTCCGGACAGGTTTCTGGAAACACCATATATTTT.

This chain connects TRBV6-1 to TRBJ2-3; perhaps TRBD2 as D (6 bases). Germline lookup yields CDR1 MNHNS and CDR2 SASEGT. The V end lost 3 bases, the J end lost 6 bases, and 16 bases lay between the germline ends. CDR3 length: 15 residues. DNA of the CDR3: TGTGCCAGCAGTGAGGGAGTGACTAGAGGTGATACGCAGTATTTT. Translated: CASSEGVTRGDTQYF.

The rearrangement links TRBV28 to TRBJ1-5, with D maybe TRBD1 (6 bases). V lost 8 bases, J lost 7 bases, and 12 bases lay in between. This CDR3 region has 12 residues. Germline V gene data show CDR1 as MDHEN and CDR2 as SYDVKM. Here the CDR3 reads CASSQGVQPQHF. The CDR3 DNA is TGTGCCAGCTCACAGGGAGTCCAGCCCCAGCATTTT.

V and J are TRBV7-9 and TRBJ2-1, with 9 bases aligning to TRBD2. CDR3 length: 17 amino acids. V lost 4 bases to trimming and J lost 6 bases; unmatched junction nucleotides: 13. CDR1 and CDR2 (germline): SEHNR, FQNEAQ (reference sequence). CDR3: CASSSTLSGRGFNEQFF. The CDR3 DNA follows: TGTGCCAGCAGCTCCACCCTTAGCGGGAGAGGGTTCAATGAGCAGTTCTTC.

The chain links TRBV6-1 to TRBJ2-3; D is unresolved. The CDR3 covers 15 residues. The V and J ends lost 4 bases and 2 bases respectively, with 13 bases between them. The germline gives CDR1 MNHNS, CDR2 SASEGT. The CDR3 sequence is CASSGLPPFTDTQYF. CDR3 DNA: TGTGCCAGCAGTGGACTTCCCCCTTTCACAGATACGCAGTATTTT.

The table lists this clone with a count of one. The CDR3 protein is CASSLNPVTEAFF. CDR3 DNA sequence: TGTGCCAGCAGCTTAAACCCGGTCACTGAAGCTTTCTTT. The V and J genes are TRBV7-3 and TRBJ1-1; no reliable D call. The CDR3 spans 13 residues. The V and J ends lost 1 base and 4 bases respectively, with 7 bases between them. Germline-derived CDR1 and CDR2 are SGHTA and FQGTGA.

The chain recombines TRBV15 with TRBJ2-3; TRBD2 aligns across 11 bases. Trimming removed 5 bases from V and 2 bases from J; junction bases left unmatched: 12. CDR1 LNHNV and CDR2 YYDKDF come from the germline V gene (reference sequence). CDR3 length equals 18 residues. CDR3 DNA sequence: TGTGCCACCAGCGGGGGGAGACTAGCGGGATTTCTCACAGATACGCAGTATTTT. It specifies CATSGGRLAGFLTDTQYF.

The chain couples TRBV6-5 to TRBJ2-7; TRBD2 is a possible D gene (5 bases). Germline CDR1 MNHEY, CDR2 SVGAGI. V lost 6 bases and J 1 base, leaving 13 bases between the germline ends. This CDR3 has 14 residues. CDR3 DNA: TGTGCCAGCAGCCAGAGGGTGATTTCCTACGAGCAGTACTTC. Protein product: CASSQRVISYEQYF.

The V and J genes are TRBV5-1 and TRBJ2-2, with 7 nucleotides matching TRBD2. The trim removed 7 bases at V and 4 bases at J, leaving 7 bases unmatched. Germline values: CDR1 SGHRS, CDR2 YFSETQ. CDR3 length: 14 amino acids. For the CDR3, the DNA is TGCGCCAGCGAATCCGGGGAGGGCACCGGGGAGCTGTTTTTT. This translates into CASESGEGTGELFF.

V is TRBV6-6 and J is TRBJ2-3; tentatively, D is TRBD1 (7 bases). V was cut by 5 bases and J by 5 bases, with 11 bases left in between. CDR1 is MNHNY, CDR2 SVGAGI, per germline (reference sequence). This CDR3 has 13 residues. Here the CDR3 DNA reads TGTGCCAGCAGTGGGCAGGGGGGAGATACGCAGTATTTT. Translating it yields CASSGQGGDTQYF.

The J gene is TRBJ2-3, the V gene TRBV5-1; D perhaps matches TRBD1 (6 bases). The CDR3 contains 14 residues. V was clipped by 2 bases and J by 2 bases, with 9 bases between them. Germline V gene data show CDR1 as SGHRS and CDR2 as YFSETQ. The CDR3 protein is CASSLGGYTDTQYF. Written as DNA, the CDR3 is TGCGCCAGCAGCTTAGGGGGATACACAGATACGCAGTATTTT.

This clone occurred once. The V gene is TRBV4-2, the J gene TRBJ2-7; 8 bases are shared with TRBD2. The germline gives CDR1 LGHNA, CDR2 YNFKEQ. The CDR3 is 18 residues long. V lost 0 bases and J lost 3; bases outside the gene matches: 13. The chain's CDR3 is CASSQETGVAGYHYEQYF. Written as DNA, the CDR3 is TGTGCCAGCAGCCAAGAGACAGGCGTAGCGGGATACCACTACGAGCAGTACTTC.

The chain has TRBV28 and TRBJ2-4; 9 bases are a match to TRBD2. CDR1 is MDHEN, CDR2 SYDVKM, per germline. CDR3 length equals 17 residues. J was trimmed by 3 bases and V by 5 bases; bases with no gene match: 11. CDR3 nucleotides: TGTGCCAGCAGTCCCTCTCCGGGACTAGCCATCAAAAACATTCAGTACTTC. This gives the protein CASSPSPGLAIKNIQYF. The entire variable domain, with the rest obtained from reference TRBV28 and TRBJ2-4, is as follows: DVKVTQSSRYLVKRTGEKVFLECVQDMDHENMFWYRQDPGLGLRLIYFSYDVKMKEKGDIPEGYSVSREKKERFSLILESASTNQTSMYLCASSPSPGLAIKNIQYFGAGTRLSVL.

As DNA, the CDR3 is TGTGCCAGCACCCCTGGCGGGAGGGCCAAAGAGCAGTACTTC. It is translated as CASTPGGRAKEQYF. The rearrangement joins TRBV28 to TRBJ2-7, with 9 bases aligning to TRBD2. This CDR3 has 14 amino acids. The V and J ends lost 7 bases and 7 bases, in that order; junction bases with no gene match: 11. The V gene's germline CDR1 is MDHEN and CDR2 SYDVKM.